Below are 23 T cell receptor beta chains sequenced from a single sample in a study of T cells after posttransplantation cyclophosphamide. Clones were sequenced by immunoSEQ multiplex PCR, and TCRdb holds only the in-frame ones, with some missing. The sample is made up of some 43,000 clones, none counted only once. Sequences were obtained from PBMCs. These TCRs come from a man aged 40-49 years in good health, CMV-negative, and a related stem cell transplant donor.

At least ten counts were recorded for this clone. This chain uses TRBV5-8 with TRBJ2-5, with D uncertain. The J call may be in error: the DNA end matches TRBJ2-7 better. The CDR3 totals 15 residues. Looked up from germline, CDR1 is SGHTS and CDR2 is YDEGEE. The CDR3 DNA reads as TGTGCCAGCAGGAACTCAGCGCATCCTTTCTACGAGCAGTACTTC. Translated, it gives CASRNSAHPFYEQYF.

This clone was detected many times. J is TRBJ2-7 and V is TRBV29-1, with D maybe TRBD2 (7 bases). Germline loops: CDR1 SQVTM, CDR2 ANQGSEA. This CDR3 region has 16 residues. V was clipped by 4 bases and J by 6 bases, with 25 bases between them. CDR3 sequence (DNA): TGCAGCGTTGGGGTCGCCTCGGGGGGCGGCATAGGCGAGCAGTACTTC. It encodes CSVGVASGGGIGEQYF.

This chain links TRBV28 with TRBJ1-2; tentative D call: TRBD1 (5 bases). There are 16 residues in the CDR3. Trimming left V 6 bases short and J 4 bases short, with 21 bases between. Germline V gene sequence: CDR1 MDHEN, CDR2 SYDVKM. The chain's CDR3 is CASSSPGVGDGYGYTF. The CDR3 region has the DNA TGTGCCAGCAGCTCCCCGGGGGTGGGGGATGGCTATGGCTACACCTTC.

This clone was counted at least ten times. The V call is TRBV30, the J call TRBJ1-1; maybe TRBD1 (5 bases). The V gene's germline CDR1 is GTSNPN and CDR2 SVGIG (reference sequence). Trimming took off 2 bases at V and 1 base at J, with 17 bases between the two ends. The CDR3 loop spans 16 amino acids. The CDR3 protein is CAWSSTVGPPNTEAFF. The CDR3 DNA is TGTGCCTGGAGTTCGACAGTGGGGCCCCCGAACACTGAAGCTTTCTTT.

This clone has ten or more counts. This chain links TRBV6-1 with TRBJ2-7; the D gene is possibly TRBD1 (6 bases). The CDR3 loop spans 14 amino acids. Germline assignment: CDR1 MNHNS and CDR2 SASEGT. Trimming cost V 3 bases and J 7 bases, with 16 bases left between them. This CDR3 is CASSDWTDSGEQYF. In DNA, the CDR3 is TGTGCCAGCAGTGATTGGACAGATTCGGGGGAGCAGTACTTC.

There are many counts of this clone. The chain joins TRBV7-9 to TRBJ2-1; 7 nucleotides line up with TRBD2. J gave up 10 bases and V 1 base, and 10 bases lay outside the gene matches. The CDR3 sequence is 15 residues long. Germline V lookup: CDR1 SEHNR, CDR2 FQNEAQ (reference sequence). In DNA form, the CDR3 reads TGTGCCAGCAGCTTAGGTCCAGGGAGGGAAGGCGAGCAGTTCTTC. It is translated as CASSLGPGREGEQFF.

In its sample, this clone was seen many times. This CDR3 reads CASSSPAGNVQTQYF. CDR3 in DNA: TGTGCCAGCAGTTCCCCGGCGGGGAATGTACAGACCCAGTACTTC. This chain joins TRBV6-5 and TRBJ2-5, with TRBD2 as a possible D gene (6 bases). The germline V and J ends were trimmed by 4 bases and 6 bases, with 18 bases remaining between them. Looked up from germline, CDR1 is MNHEY and CDR2 is SVGAGI. The CDR3 totals 15 residues.

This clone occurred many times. CDR3: CASSLGTGSTEAFF. The CDR3 bases are TGTGCCAGCAGCCTAGGGACAGGGAGCACTGAAGCTTTCTTT. The chain links TRBV7-8 to TRBJ1-1; the match to TRBD1 covers 9 bases. Germline V CDR1 and CDR2: SGHVS, FQNEAQ. V was clipped by 5 bases and J by 4 bases; unmatched bases: 5. This CDR3 region has 14 residues. Using reference TRBV7-8 and TRBJ1-1 for the parts outside the CDR3, the full variable domain is GAGVSQSPRYKVAKRGQDVALRCDPISGHVSLFWYQQALGQGPEFLTYFQNEAQLDKSGLPSDRFFAERPEGSVSTLKIQRTQQEDSAVYLCASSLGTGSTEAFFGQGTRLTVV.

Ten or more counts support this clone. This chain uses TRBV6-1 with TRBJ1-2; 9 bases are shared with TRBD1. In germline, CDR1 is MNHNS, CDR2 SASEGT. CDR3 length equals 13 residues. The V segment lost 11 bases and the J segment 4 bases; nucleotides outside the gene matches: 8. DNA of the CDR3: TGTGCCGGCCGGGGACAGGGAACCTATGGCTACACCTTC. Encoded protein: CAGRGQGTYGYTF.

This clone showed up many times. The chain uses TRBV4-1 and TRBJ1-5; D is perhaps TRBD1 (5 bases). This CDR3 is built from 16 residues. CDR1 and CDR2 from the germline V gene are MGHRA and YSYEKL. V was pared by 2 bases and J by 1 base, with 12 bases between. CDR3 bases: TGCGCCAGCAGCCAAAACCAAGCAGGGAGCAATCAGCCCCAGCATTTT. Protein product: CASSQNQAGSNQPQHF.

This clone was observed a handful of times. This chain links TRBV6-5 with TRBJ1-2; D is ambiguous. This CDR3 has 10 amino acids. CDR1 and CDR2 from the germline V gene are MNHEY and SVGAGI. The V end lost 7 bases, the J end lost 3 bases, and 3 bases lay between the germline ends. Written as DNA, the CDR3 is TGTGCCAGCACGGACTATGGCTACACCTTC. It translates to CASTDYGYTF.

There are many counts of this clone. The CDR3 coding sequence is TGTGCCAGCAGATGGCAGGCAGACACCTACGAGCAGTACTTC. The encoded protein is CASRWQADTYEQYF. The chain uses TRBV6-5 and TRBJ2-7; D gene uncertain. V lost 6 bases, J lost 2 bases, and 14 bases lay in between. The CDR3 consists of 14 residues. Germline CDR1 and CDR2: MNHEY and SVGAGI.

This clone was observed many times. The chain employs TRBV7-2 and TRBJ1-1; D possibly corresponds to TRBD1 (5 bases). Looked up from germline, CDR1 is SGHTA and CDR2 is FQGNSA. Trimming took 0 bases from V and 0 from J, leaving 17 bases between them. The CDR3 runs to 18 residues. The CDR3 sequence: CASSLAGTSTLMNTEAFF. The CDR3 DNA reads TGTGCCAGCAGCTTAGCGGGGACTTCGACCCTCATGAACACTGAAGCTTTCTTT.

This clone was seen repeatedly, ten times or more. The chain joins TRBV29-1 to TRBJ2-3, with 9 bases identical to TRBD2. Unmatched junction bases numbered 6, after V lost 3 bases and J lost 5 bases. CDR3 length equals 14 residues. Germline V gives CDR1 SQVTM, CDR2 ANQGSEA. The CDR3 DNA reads TGCAGCGTTGACGGGCGGGAGGGCCGAGATACGCAGTATTTT. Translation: CSVDGREGRDTQYF.

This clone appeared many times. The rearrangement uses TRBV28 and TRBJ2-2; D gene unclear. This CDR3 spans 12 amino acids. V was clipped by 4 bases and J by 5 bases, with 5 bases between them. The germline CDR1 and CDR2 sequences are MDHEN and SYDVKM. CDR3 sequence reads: CASSSGTGELFF. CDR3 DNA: TGTGCCAGCAGTTCCGGGACCGGGGAGCTGTTTTTT. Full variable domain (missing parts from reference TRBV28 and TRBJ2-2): DVKVTQSSRYLVKRTGEKVFLECVQDMDHENMFWYRQDPGLGLRLIYFSYDVKMKEKGDIPEGYSVSREKKERFSLILESASTNQTSMYLCASSSGTGELFFGEGSRLTVL.

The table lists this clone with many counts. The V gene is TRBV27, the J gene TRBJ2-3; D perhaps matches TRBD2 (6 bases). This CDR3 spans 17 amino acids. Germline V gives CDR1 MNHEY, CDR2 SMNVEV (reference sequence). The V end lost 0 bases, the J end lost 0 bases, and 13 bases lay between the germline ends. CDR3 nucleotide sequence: TGTGCCAGCAGTTTATCGGCGGGAACGACTAGCACAGATACGCAGTATTTT. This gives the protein CASSLSAGTTSTDTQYF.

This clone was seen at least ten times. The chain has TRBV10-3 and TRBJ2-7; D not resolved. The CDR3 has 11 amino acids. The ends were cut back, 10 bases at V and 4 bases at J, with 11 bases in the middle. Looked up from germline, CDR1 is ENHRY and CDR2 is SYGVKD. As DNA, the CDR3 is TGTGCCACCTATGGTTCGTACGAGCAGTACTTC. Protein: CATYGSYEQYF.

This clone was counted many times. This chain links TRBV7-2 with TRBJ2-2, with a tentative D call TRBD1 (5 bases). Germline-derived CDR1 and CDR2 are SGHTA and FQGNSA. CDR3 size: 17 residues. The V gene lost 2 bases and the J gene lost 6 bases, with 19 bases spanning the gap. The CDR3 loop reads CASSLIVQVLSPGELFF. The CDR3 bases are TGTGCCAGCAGCTTAATCGTACAGGTCCTCTCCCCCGGGGAGCTGTTTTTT. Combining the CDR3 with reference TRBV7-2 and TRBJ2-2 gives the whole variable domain GAGVSQSPSNKVTEKGKDVELRCDPISGHTALYWYRQSLGQGLEFLIYFQGNSAPDKSGLPSDRFSAERTGGSVSTLTIQRTQQEDSAVYLCASSLIVQVLSPGELFFGEGSRLTVL.

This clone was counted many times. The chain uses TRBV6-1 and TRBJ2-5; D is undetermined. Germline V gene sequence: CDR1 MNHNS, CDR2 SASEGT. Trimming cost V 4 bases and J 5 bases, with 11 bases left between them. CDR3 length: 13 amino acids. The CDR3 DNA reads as TGTGCCAGCAGTGGTGTGAGGTGGGAGACCCAGTACTTC. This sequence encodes CASSGVRWETQYF.

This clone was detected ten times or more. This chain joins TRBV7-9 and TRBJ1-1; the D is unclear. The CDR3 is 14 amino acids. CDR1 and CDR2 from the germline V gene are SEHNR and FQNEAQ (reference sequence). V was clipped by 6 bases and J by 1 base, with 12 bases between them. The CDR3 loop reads CASRVIAGNTEAFF. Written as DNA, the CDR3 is TGTGCCAGCAGGGTTATAGCGGGGAACACTGAAGCTTTCTTT.

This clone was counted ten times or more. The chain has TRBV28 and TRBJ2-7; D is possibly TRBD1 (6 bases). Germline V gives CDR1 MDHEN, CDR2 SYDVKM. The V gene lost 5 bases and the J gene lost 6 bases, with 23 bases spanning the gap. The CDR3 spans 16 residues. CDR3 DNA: TGTGCCAGCAGTCTCCCCGTTGGGACATTCCCGCCCGAGCAGTACTTC. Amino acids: CASSLPVGTFPPEQYF.

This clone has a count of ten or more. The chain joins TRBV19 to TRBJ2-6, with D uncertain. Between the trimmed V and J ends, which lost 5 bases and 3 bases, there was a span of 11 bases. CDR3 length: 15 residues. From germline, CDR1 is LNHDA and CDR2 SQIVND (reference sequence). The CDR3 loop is CASSPRTGGANVLTF. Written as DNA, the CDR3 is TGTGCCAGTAGTCCACGAACGGGTGGGGCCAACGTCCTGACTTTC.

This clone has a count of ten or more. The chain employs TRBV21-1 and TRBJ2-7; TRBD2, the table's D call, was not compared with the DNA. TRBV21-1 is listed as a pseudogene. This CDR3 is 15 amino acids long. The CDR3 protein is CASSKRGGHFYEQYF. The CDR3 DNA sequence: TGTGCCAGCAGCAAACGGGGGGGACATTTCTACGAGCAGTACTTC.